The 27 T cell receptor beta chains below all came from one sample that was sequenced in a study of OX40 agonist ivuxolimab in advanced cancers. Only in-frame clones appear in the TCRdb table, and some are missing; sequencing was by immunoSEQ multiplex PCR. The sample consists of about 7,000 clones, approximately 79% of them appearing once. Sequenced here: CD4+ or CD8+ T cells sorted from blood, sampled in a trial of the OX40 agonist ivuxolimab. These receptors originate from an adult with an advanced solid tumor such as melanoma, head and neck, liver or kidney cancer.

The CDR3 here is CASSLGSSYNEQFF. For the CDR3, the DNA is TGTGCCAGCAGCTTAGGCTCCTCCTACAATGAGCAGTTCTTC. This rearrangement joins TRBV7-2 to TRBJ2-1; D gene unclear. The germline gives CDR1 SGHTA, CDR2 FQGNSA. The length of the CDR3 is 14 residues. V was clipped by 1 base and J by 0 bases, with 4 bases between them.

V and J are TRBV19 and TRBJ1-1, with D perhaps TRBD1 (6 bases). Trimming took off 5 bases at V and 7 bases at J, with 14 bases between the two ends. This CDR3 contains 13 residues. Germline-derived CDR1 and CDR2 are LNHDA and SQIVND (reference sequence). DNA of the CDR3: TGTGCCAGTAGTCAGGGGTTCTGGAATGAAGCTTTCTTT. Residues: CASSQGFWNEAFF.

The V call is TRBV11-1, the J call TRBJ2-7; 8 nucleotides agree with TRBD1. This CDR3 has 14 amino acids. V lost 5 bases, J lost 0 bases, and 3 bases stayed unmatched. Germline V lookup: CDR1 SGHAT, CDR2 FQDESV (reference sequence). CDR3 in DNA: TGTGCCAGCAGCGCTCAGGGGGCCTCCTACGAGCAGTACTTC. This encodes CASSAQGASYEQYF.

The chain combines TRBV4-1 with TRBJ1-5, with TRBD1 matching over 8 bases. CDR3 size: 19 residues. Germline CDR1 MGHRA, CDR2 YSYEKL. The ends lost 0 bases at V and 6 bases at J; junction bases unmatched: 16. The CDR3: CASSQDPYWGRGLSQPQHF. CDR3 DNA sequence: TGCGCCAGCAGCCAAGATCCTTATTGGGGCAGGGGGCTGAGTCAGCCCCAGCATTTT.

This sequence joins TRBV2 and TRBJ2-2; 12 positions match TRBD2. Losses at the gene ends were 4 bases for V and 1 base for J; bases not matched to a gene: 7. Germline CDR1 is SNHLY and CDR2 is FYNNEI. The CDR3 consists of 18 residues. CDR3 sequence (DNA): TGTGCCAGCAGTGGTCGGCTAGCGGGGGGGATGAACACCGGGGAGCTGTTTTTT. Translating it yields CASSGRLAGGMNTGELFF. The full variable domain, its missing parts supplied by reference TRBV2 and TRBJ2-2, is EPEVTQTPSHQVTQMGQEVILRCVPISNHLYFYWYRQILGQKVEFLVSFYNNEISEKSEIFDDQFSVERPDGSNFTLKIRSTKLEDSAMYFCASSGRLAGGMNTGELFFGEGSRLTVL.

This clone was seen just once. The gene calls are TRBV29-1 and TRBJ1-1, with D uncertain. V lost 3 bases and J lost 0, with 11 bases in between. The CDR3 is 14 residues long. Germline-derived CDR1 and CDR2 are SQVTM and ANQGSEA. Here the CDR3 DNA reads TGCAGCGTTGACCAAGACATAGTGAACACTGAAGCTTTCTTT. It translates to CSVDQDIVNTEAFF.

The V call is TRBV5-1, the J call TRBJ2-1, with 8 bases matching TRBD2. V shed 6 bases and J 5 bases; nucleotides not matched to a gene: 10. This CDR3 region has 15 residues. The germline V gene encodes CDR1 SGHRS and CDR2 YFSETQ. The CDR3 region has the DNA TGCGCCAGCATGGCGGGGGGCCGGAGCAACAATGAGCAGTTCTTC. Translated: CASMAGGRSNNEQFF.

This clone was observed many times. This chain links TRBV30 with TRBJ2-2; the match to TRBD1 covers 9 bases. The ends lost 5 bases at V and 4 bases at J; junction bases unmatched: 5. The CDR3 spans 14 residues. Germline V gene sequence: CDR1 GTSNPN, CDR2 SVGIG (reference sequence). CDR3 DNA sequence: TGTGCCTGGGGGACAGGGCTAGGCACCGGGGAGCTGTTTTTT. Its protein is CAWGTGLGTGELFF.

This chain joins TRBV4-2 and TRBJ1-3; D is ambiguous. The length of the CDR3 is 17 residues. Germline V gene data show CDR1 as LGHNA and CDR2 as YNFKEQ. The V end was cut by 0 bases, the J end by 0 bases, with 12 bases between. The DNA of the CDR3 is TGTGCCAGCAGCCAAGATAAGGGCGTGAGCTCTGGAAACACCATATATTTT. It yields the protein CASSQDKGVSSGNTIYF.

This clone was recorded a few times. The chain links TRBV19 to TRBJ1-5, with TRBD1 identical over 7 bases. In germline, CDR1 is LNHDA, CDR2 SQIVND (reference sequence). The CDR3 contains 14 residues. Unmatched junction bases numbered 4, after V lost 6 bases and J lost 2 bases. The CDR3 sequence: CASSRQGGNQPQHF. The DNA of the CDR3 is TGTGCCAGTAGCAGACAGGGCGGCAATCAGCCCCAGCATTTT.

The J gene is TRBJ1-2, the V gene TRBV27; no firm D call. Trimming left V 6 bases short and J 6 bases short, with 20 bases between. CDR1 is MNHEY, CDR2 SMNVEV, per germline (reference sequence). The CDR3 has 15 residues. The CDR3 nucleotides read TGTGCCAGCAGCCTATCGGGATCCCATTACGATGGCTACACCTTC. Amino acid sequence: CASSLSGSHYDGYTF.

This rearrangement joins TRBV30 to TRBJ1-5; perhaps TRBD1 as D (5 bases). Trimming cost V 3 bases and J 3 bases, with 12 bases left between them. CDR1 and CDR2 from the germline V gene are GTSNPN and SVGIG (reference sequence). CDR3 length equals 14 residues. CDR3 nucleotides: TGTGCCTGGAGAATCGGGGGGAACAATCAGCCCCAGCATTTT. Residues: CAWRIGGNNQPQHF.

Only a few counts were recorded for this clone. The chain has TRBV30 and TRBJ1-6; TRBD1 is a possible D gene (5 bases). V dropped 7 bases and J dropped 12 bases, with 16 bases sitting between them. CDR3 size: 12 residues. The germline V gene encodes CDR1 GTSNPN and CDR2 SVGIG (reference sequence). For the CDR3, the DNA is TGTGCCTCCACGAGTGGGGACCTACCCCTCCACTTT. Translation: CASTSGDLPLHF.

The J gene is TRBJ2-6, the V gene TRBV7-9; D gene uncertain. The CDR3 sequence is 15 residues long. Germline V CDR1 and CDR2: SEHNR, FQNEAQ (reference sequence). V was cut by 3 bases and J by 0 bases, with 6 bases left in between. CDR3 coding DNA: TGTGCCAGCAGCTTGTATCTCTCTGGGGCCAACGTCCTGACTTTC. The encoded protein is CASSLYLSGANVLTF. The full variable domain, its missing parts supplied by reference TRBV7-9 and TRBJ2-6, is DTGVSQNPRHKITKRGQNVTFRCDPISEHNRLYWYRQTLGQGPEFLTYFQNEAQLEKSRLLSDRFSAERPKGSFSTLEIQRTEQGDSAMYLCASSLYLSGANVLTFGAGSRLTVL.

The CDR3 DNA is TGTGCCAGCAGTCCCCACTCCGATTCAGATACGCAGTATTTT. Its protein product is CASSPHSDSDTQYF. The chain has TRBV6-5 and TRBJ2-3; D remains ambiguous. Deletions cut 5 bases from V and 4 bases from J, with 13 bases between. The CDR3 consists of 14 residues. Germline V lookup: CDR1 MNHEY, CDR2 SVGAGI.

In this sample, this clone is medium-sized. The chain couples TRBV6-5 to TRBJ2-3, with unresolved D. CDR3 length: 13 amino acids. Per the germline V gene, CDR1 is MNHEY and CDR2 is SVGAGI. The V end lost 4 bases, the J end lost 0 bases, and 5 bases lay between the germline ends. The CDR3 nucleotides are TGTGCCAGCAGTTTACAAAGCACAGATACGCAGTATTTT. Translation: CASSLQSTDTQYF.

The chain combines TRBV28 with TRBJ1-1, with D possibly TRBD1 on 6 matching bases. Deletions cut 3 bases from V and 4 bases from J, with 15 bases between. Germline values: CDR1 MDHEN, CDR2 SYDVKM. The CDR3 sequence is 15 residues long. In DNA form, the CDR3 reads TGTGCCAGCAGTTTTTATTTAAGGGGGGGCACTGAAGCTTTCTTT. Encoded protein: CASSFYLRGGTEAFF.

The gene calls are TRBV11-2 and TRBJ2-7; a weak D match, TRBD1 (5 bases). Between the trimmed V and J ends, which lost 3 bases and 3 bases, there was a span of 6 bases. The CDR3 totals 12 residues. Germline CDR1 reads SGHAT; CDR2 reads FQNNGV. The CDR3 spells CASSFQGYEQYF. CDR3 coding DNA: TGTGCCAGCAGCTTTCAGGGCTACGAGCAGTACTTC.

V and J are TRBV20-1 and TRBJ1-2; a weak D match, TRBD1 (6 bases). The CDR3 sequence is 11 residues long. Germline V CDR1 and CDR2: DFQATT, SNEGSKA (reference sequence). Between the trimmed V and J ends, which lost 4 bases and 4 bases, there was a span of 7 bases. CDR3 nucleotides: TGCAGTGCTACAGGGGCCTATGGCTACACCTTC. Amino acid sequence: CSATGAYGYTF.

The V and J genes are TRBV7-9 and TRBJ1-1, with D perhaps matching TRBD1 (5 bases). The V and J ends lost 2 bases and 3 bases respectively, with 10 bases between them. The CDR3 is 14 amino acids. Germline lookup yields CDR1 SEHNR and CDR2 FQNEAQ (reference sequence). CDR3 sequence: CASSLTGGDTEAFF. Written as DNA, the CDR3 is TGTGCCAGCAGCTTAACGGGGGGAGACACTGAAGCTTTCTTT.

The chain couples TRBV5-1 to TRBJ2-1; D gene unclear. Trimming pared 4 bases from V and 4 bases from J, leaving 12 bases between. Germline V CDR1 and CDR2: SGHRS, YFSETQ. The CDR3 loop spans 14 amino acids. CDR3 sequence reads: CASSPPDNYNEQFF. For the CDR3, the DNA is TGCGCCAGCAGCCCACCTGATAATTACAATGAGCAGTTCTTC.

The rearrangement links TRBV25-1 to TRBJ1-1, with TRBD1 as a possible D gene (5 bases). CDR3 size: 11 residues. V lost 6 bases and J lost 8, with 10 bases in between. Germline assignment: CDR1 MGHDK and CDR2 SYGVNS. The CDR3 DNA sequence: TGTGCCAGCAGGGCAGGGATGGAAGCTTTCTTT. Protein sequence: CASRAGMEAFF.

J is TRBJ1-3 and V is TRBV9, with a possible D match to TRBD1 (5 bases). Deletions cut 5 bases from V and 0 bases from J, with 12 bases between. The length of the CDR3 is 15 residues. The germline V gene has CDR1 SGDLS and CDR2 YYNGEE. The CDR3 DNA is TGTGCCAGCAGTCGGGGGGAATCCTCTGGAAACACCATATATTTT. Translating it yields CASSRGESSGNTIYF.

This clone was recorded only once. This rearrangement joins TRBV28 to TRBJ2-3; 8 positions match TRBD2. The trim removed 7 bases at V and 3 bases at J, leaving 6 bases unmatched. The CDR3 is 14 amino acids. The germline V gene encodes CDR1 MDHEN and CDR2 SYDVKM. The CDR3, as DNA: TGTGCCAGCATCGGTAGCGGGGCGACAGATACGCAGTATTTT. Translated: CASIGSGATDTQYF.

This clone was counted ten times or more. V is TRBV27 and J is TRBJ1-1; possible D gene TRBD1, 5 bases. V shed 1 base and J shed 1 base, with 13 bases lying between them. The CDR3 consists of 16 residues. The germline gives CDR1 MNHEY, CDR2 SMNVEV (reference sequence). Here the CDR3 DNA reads TGTGCCAGCAGTTTATTGGGGCGCGGGCAGAACACTGAAGCTTTCTTT. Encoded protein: CASSLLGRGQNTEAFF.

This CDR3 is CASSQEGRGDEQFF. The CDR3 DNA reads TGTGCCAGCAGCCAAGAAGGCAGGGGGGATGAGCAGTTCTTC. This rearrangement joins TRBV14 to TRBJ2-1; D is perhaps TRBD1 (7 bases). The CDR3 runs to 14 residues. The germline gives CDR1 SGHDN, CDR2 FVKESK. Trimming took 0 bases from V and 8 from J, leaving 11 bases between them.

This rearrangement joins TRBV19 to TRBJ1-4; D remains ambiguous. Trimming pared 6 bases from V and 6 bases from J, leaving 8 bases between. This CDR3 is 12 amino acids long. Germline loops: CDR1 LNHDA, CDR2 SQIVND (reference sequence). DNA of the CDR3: TGTGCCAGTAGCTGGATTGATGAAAAACTGTTTTTT. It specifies CASSWIDEKLFF.